This T cell receptor beta chain was captured in a study of T cells in Graves' hyperthyroidism and ophthalmopathy (dated by TCRdb to about 2019). Regarding the complete study: Peripheral blood was sampled at the time of initial diagnosis, prior to any treatment. To identify distinguishing TCR V-J signatures, a discovery cohort of 90 to 100 patients was used, comprising 43 with Graves' ophthalmopathy and approximately 58 with stable Graves' hyperthyroidism. An independent validation cohort of under 20 hyperthyroidism patients and about 15 patients who later progressed to ophthalmopathy tested prospective prediction of ophthalmopathy. The 100 discovery patients were randomly split 7:3 into training and test sets. Thyroid tissue and blood T-cell repertoires from roughly 6 Graves' hyperthyroidism patients were also compared in the study. After sampling, hyperthyroidism patients received methimazole starting at 30 mg daily, and ophthalmopathy patients received high-dose intravenous methylprednisolone. TCR Vbeta CDR3 sequencing of some 140 peripheral blood samples (over 40 ophthalmopathy, about 75 hyperthyroidism and approximately 17 progressor patients) is reported in the paper. Summary of the overall study and its limitations: Most expanded thyroid clonotypes (frequency above 0.001) were also detected in blood, suggesting blood repertoires may reflect thyroid immune responses. In validation, progression to ophthalmopathy was predicted by the model with roughly 69% sensitivity and just over 72% specificity, a median of roughly 6 months before onset. In cross-validation, a model built on a 13 V-J signature told ophthalmopathy apart from stable hyperthyroidism with approximately 90% sensitivity and approximately 81% specificity, and in testing the same model reached 80%/75%. No statistical method was used to fix the sample size in advance, and group allocation was not hidden from the investigators.

This clonotype was found many times. Its antigen remains unidentified. Base qualities are missing; no much larger clone stands one base away. The CDR3 spans 15 residues, from the cysteine through the phenylalanine. Just the 45-base CDR3 DNA is kept, in frame starting at base 1. Per the germline V gene (reference sequence), DFQATT is the CDR1 and SNEGSKA is the CDR2. V is cut back by 4 bases and J by 2 bases, with 9 bases in the junction unmatched. The TCR beta CDR3 regions were amplified from RNA transcripts. A first-round RT-PCR of the TCR CDR3 used the HTBI primer set with the Qiagen OneStep RT-PCR kit. The libraries were constructed in a second round of multiplex PCR and then size-selected and purified. Libraries were sequenced paired-end with 100 bp reads on an Illumina HiSeq2000. On the study's bioinformatics: Raw data were processed with SOAPnuke, discarding reads with adapters, uncalled bases, mean Phred below 15, or no exact constant-primer or identifier match. High-quality paired reads were merged with COPE v1.2.5, and unique nucleotide sequences were defined as clonotypes. MiTCR v1.1 was used to align the clonotypes against IMGT TRBV, TRBD and TRBJ reference segments. Analysis was restricted to V-J combinations with a frequency above 0.0001, which covered approximately 99% of repertoires. The TCS score was defined as the ratio of F50 (clonal expansion) to E x V (chaos), calculated using BLOSUM62-based TCRdist between CDR3 peptides within each V-J. Welch's t-statistics and random forest reduced several hundred V-J features to 13, which were used in a naive Bayes classifier (R e1071). TCRdb trimmed public reads at Q25 via fastp, called clones via MiXCR and kept in-frame beta chains. Each record represents a unique CDR3 protein, reported with the most common genes and DNA among its rows. The V and J calls shown here were made by TCRdb, not taken from the authors' results. The sample records around 600,000 distinct CDR3 sequences, around a sixth of which are singletons. Of the sample, around 7.3% falls within the top ten clones.

Graves' hyperthyroidism was defined as stable when no progression to ophthalmopathy occurred over 18 months of follow-up. Hyperthyroidism patients were aged 18 to 65 years and newly diagnosed, with disease duration of less than 2 months. Exclusion was applied to patients with uncontrolled infections, other autoimmune diseases, pregnancy or lactation. Diagnoses were based on clinical symptoms, serum thyroxine and TRAb, thyroid ultrasound and orbital computed tomography. PBMCs were separated from roughly 10 ml of fresh peripheral blood using Ficoll-Paque density gradient centrifugation. Trizol reagent was used to extract total RNA, and RNA quality was then checked on an Agilent 2100 Bioanalyzer.

The sequence was obtained from a woman between 25 and 40 years old with Graves' hyperthyroidism. Material: blood. Recombination connected TRBV20-1 to TRBJ2-7; the central 9 bases match TRBD2. The DNA sequence is TGCAGTGCTAAGAGTCGGCGGGAGGGCCCCTACGAGCAGTACTTC. Translated, this gives CSAKSRREGPYEQYF.